This T cell receptor beta chain was sequenced during a study of cytomegalovirus exposure and HLA in healthy donors (dated by TCRdb to between 2016 and 2019). Concerning the study at large: An earlier analysis of some 600 of the donors reported about 300 Gb of sequence data and about 120 million unique TCR beta sequences obtained from about 180 million T cells. HLA typing included class I and class II loci at four-digit resolution. In an earlier analysis of over 550 of the donors, high-throughput TCR beta sequencing was used to judge whether each TCR beta V gene segment behaved as functional or pseudogenic. A separate validation cohort of approximately 130 different subjects was used in addition to the roughly 670-subject first cohort. In the later analysis, no new phenotypic data were used to find candidate immune exposures; instead, reliance was placed on TCR beta sequences and their occurrence across donors. An early release covering roughly 600 HLA-typed donors comprised about 290 gigabases of sequencing data and roughly 86 million unique TCR sequences. Donor age, sex, ethnicity and CMV serostatus were collected together with the repertoire data. A later analysis re-examined previously published TCR beta repertoires from hundreds of donors and added high-resolution HLA genotyping to investigate patterns of TCR occurrence. A handful of DR-DQ haplotypes were handled as single units for association and clustering because linkage in the cohort was strong. Among 300 to 450 genotyped donors of the cohort, an average of around 240,000 unique TCR beta nucleotide sequences were sequenced per donor, roughly a sixth of them non-productive. Using immunosequencing, the study profiled T cell repertoires from 500 to 800 subjects and related those repertoires to cytomegalovirus serostatus. Of the roughly 410 genotyped donors, 65% to 90% were placed in the genetic ancestry cluster associated with self-reported Caucasian donors. All discovery cohort repertoires had been generated using a single sequencing platform. The number of donors typed differed by locus, with roughly 620-630 for A, B, C, DRB1 and DQB1, more than 500 for DQA1, under 610 for DPA1, and 400 to 490 for DPB1. Genome-wide SNP genotypes for about 65% of the roughly 670 donors were used in a later genetic analysis, which treated that subset as a discovery cohort. The study combined high-throughput TCR immunosequencing, statistical association of individual TCRs with disease status, and machine learning to predict cytomegalovirus infection status. The aim of the study was to test whether cataloging public T cell receptors could identify signatures of past pathogen exposure.

On the study overall, not on this receptor specifically: Compared with the roughly 710-donor mean, donors in an Asian-associated ancestry cluster had fewer N-insertions in productive TCRs, according to a later genetic analysis. A further reported finding was that TCR beta sequences accurately predicted the HLA-A and HLA-B alleles for most subjects in the first cohort. Cytomegalovirus status was reported to be diagnosed by the classifier with high specificity and sensitivity in both the original and validation cohorts. In a later analysis, HLA-associated TCR beta chains showed more clonal expansion and lower generation probabilities than non-associated chains that were equally common. A total of 164 TCR beta chains were listed by the study as associated with cytomegalovirus. The only immune exposure information available for the cohort was CMV serostatus. Because counts were too low, roughly 18 rarely observed V segments, including chromosome 9 orphons, were left out of the earlier analysis of 500 to 750 of the donors. In an earlier analysis of 587 of the donors, most TCR beta V segments were observed in productive rearrangements about 87% or about 30% of the time, broadly matching IMGT annotations. A few of the identified cytomegalovirus-associated TCR beta chains were confirmed in vitro to be specific for cytomegalovirus antigens. Across donors, most TCR sequences were observed very rarely, whereas some public TCRs were present in many individuals. In a later analysis, 15,000 to 20,000 TCR beta sequences were associated with specific HLA alleles at a false discovery rate of 0.05. The presence/absence analyses assumed that sequencing depth was roughly uniform across donors, and that assumption may not be true. A group of highly shared sequence variants was considered likely to be a technical artifact of the sequencing pipeline. Because the 87-base-pair reads could not distinguish some IMGT-functional V segments, including TRBV6-2 and TRBV6-3, those segments were excluded. When HLA alleles, especially DR and DQ, strongly co-occurred, attributing TCR associations to individual alleles was difficult. This cohort had only TCR beta chains sequenced, and the lack of alpha or paired-chain data limited which features could be detected. A later analysis found that most CMV-associated TCR beta chains appeared HLA-restricted, with HLA associations seemingly driven largely by CMV exposure. Correlated functional status among segregating V segments might be attributable to linkage disequilibrium, but an unknown experimental factor could not be ruled out. It was suggested by the authors that the approach could potentially be generalized to other disease states and immunological phenotypes. A later analysis reported that several top co-occurrence clusters appeared linked to parvovirus B19, influenza, CMV and Epstein-Barr virus. HLA typing was unavailable for some donors at each locus, so association tests used only the typed subset. A later analysis found that TCR association rates varied across HLA loci, with DRB1 alleles showing the most associated TCRs and HLA-C alleles the fewest. A later genetic analysis associated a missense DCLRE1C variant with V-gene and J-gene trimming of TCR beta chains, and an independent cohort replicated the association.

To note about this clone: Its antigen is not yet known. Germline and junction disagree at one end, which may indicate a read error.

The cohort consisted of 600 to 700 healthy bone marrow donors. All cohort members were sampled while nominally healthy, although unrecorded immune exposures were likely present. The donor tested CMV seronegative and was one of the 352 seronegative cohort members. Every donor gave a peripheral blood sample, and the peripheral blood mononuclear cells from that sample were used for TCR beta sequencing. Genomic DNA was extracted from the blood cell samples with the Qiagen DNeasy Blood Extraction Kit. From the cysteine through the phenylalanine, the CDR3 covers 12 amino acids. The sequence is cut down to CDR3 DNA, 36 bases in frame from base 1. CDR1 and CDR2 were assigned from the germline V gene (reference sequence) as MNHEY and SMNVEV. Libraries were constructed by the immunoSEQ multiplex PCR assay. A mixture of 60 forward primers for TCR Vbeta segments and 13 reverse primers for TCR Jbeta segments was used in the multiplex PCR. A multiplex PCR assay on genomic DNA amplified the CDR3 region of rearranged TCR beta genes. Amplified TCR beta libraries were sequenced as 87-base-pair reads on the Illumina HiSeq System. As for how the authors treated the data: Across the 600 to 700 repertoires, a later analysis counted 80 million or so unique TCR beta chains, roughly 11 million of which were shared by at least two donors. Raw reads were error-corrected and collapsed into unique sequences with a nearest-neighbor algorithm that merged closely related sequences to remove PCR and sequencing errors. CDR3 sequences were aligned to IMGT reference sequences to assign V, D and J gene segments. For a sequence to be retained, a match of at least six nucleotides to both a V gene segment and a J gene segment was required. A rearrangement was called productive if the CDR3 had no stop codons and remained in frame with V and J, and every other rearrangement was called non-productive. Following IMGT convention, CDR3 was defined as the stretch from the second conserved V-encoded cysteine to the conserved J-encoded phenylalanine. The earlier analysis of 587 of the donors excluded sequences that lacked an unambiguous match to a single V gene segment. In an earlier analysis of several hundred of the donors, V segments were called functional above 56.7% productive rearrangements and were called segregating when the between-donor standard deviation exceeded 5%. To diagnose cytomegalovirus status from the catalog of TCR beta chain sequences, a statistical classification framework was built. V and J gene assignment, in a later analysis, came from comparing TCR nucleotide sequences with IMGT/GENE-DB human TR gene sequences. Using the TCRdist pipeline, a later analysis assigned CDR3 sequences along with most-parsimonious VDJ recombination scenarios. In a later analysis, each TCR beta chain was defined by its CDR3 amino acid sequence together with its V-gene family, and reads lacking a unique V-gene family were excluded. In a later analysis, around 600 highly shared, low-generation-probability nucleotide sequences were removed to address suspected cross-contamination and a sequencing artifact. For each public chain, a later analysis derived a clonal expansion index from normalized ranks of inferred template counts within each repertoire. Generation probabilities in a later analysis came from a VDJ recombination model fitted to out-of-frame rearrangements, and those results were checked against IGoR. In a later analysis, TCR-TCR, TCR-HLA and TCR-CMV co-occurrence was scored with hypergeometric tests, and a repertoire-size bias correction was applied to TCR pairs. In a later analysis, false discovery rates were estimated by permuting HLA or CMV assignments 20 times. In a later analysis, co-occurring TCRs were grouped using DBSCAN, and TCRdist sequence similarity was added for clustering within HLA-allele-positive subsets. Repertoires with fewer than 30,000 or more than 120,000 public chains were left out of co-occurrence clustering, as were four to six repertoires with anomalous nucleotide sharing. What TCRdb holds here is the immuneACCESS table cut down to in-frame rearrangements. Part of the clones is not present; checked against another copy, under half of the missing clones reflect an unresolved V gene, and the others are unexplained. V and J calls plus clone size are reproduced from that table; the DNA served to infer D and trimming. This sample has more than 95,000 clones in its table, and around four fifths of those were observed once. The ten largest clones capture roughly 1.2% of the sample.

The sequenced sample was PBMCs. The chain is encoded by TRBV27 joined to TRBJ2-7, with no D gene named confidently. The clonotype was recovered from a man aged 30 to 39 in good health and CMV-seronegative. The nucleotide sequence reads as follows: TGTGCCAGCAGCTACCCCGCCGGCGAGCGGTACTTC. It translates to CASSYPAGERYF.